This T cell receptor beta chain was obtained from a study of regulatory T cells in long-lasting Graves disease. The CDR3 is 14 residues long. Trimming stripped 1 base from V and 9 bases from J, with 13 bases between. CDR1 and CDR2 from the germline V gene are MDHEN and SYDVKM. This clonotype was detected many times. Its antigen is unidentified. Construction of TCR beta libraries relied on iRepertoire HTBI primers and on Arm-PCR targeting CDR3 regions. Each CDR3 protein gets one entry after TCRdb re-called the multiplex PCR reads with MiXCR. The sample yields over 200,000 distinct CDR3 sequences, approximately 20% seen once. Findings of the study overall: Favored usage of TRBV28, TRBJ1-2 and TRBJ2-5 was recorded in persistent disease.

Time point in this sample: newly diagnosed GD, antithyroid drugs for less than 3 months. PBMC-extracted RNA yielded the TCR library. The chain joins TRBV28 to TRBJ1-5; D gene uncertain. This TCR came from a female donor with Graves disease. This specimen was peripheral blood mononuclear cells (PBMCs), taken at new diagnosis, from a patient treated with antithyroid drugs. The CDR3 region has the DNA TGTGCCAGCAGTTTATCTCCGAGAGACTTGCCCCAGCATTTT. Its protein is CASSLSPRDLPQHF.